The 10 T cell receptor beta chains below were found in one sample sequenced in a study of T cells in Graves' hyperthyroidism and ophthalmopathy. Amplified regions were TCR beta CDR3 sequences from RNA transcripts. First-round RT-PCR targeting the TCR CDR3 was performed with the HTBI primer set. TCRdb re-called the multiplex PCR reads through MiXCR, storing one row per CDR3 protein. The data contain roughly 750,000 distinct CDR3 sequences, 16% of them seen just once; the ten biggest clones take up 8.4%. The sequenced sample consisted of blood. The receptors originated from a man younger than 35 with Graves' hyperthyroidism.

The rearrangement links TRBV14 to TRBJ2-7; no clear D. CDR1 and CDR2 (germline): SGHDN, FVKESK. The CDR3 loop spans 14 amino acids. Trimming cost V 0 bases and J 4 bases, with 10 bases left between them. CDR3 DNA sequence: TGTGCCAGCAGCCAAGAACGTAGGGATTACGAGCAGTACTTC. Protein product: CASSQERRDYEQYF.

This sequence joins TRBV12-3 or TRBV12-4 and TRBJ2-3, with 8 bases aligning to TRBD2. CDR3 length: 14 residues. The V segment lost 3 bases and the J segment 7 bases; nucleotides outside the gene matches: 6. The DNA for the CDR3 is TGTGCCAGCAGTTTGGGAGCGGGGGACAATACGCAGTATTTT. It yields the protein CASSLGAGDNTQYF.

The rearrangement links TRBV5-1 to TRBJ2-3, with a tentative D call TRBD2 (5 bases). Germline assignment: CDR1 SGHRS and CDR2 YFSETQ. The CDR3 sequence is 16 residues long. V shed 0 bases and J shed 0 bases, with 11 bases lying between them. The CDR3 bases are TGCGCCAGCAGCTTGGAGCGGCCGGCTAGCACAGATACGCAGTATTTT. Its protein product is CASSLERPASTDTQYF.

This clonotype was found many times. V gene TRBV7-2 combines with J gene TRBJ2-3, with a possible D match to TRBD1 (6 bases). There are 12 residues in the CDR3. Germline V gene sequence: CDR1 SGHTA, CDR2 FQGNSA. Trimming cost V 6 bases and J 6 bases, with 10 bases left between them. The DNA of the CDR3 is TGTGCCAGCAGTTATACAGGGGATACGCAGTATTTT. Residues: CASSYTGDTQYF.

Comments on this clonotype: This sequence may be a read error, since a much larger clone differs from it by one base. This chain links TRBV28 with TRBJ2-1; D uncertain. The CDR3 length is 14 residues. The V and J ends lost 7 bases and 1 base respectively, with 11 bases between them. Germline lookup yields CDR1 MDHEN and CDR2 SYDVKM. Here the CDR3 reads CASIGLSSYNEQFF. The CDR3 coding sequence is TGTGCCAGCATCGGGCTTTCATCCTACAATGAGCAGTTCTTC.

As concerns this clonotype: Just one base apart from a much larger clone, this may be a read error. V is TRBV30 and J is TRBJ1-5, with TRBD1 as a possible D gene (5 bases). The CDR3 sequence is 11 residues long. Germline CDR1 and CDR2: GTSNPN and SVGIG (reference sequence). This CDR3 reads CAWSVGQPRHF. The CDR3 DNA reads as TGTGCCTGGAGTGTGGGGCAGCCCCGGCATTTT.

This clonotype was seen at least ten times. The chain recombines TRBV3-1 with TRBJ2-5, with TRBD1 identical over 9 bases. CDR1 and CDR2 (germline): LGHDT, YNNKEL (reference sequence). This CDR3 spans 15 amino acids. V trimming: 4 bases; J trimming: 5 bases; junction bases outside the gene matches: 8. CDR3 nucleotides: TGTGCCAGCAGCCTAAGACAGGGGGGTACGGAGACCCAGTACTTC. Translated, it gives CASSLRQGGTETQYF.

This clonotype showed up many times. The V call is TRBV12-3 or TRBV12-4, the J call TRBJ2-5, with 8 bases that match TRBD1. CDR3 size: 13 residues. With 7 bases clipped from V and 4 bases from J, the junction kept 5 bases outside the gene matches. The CDR3 nucleotides are TGTGCCAGCACCTGGACAGGGTCAGAGACCCAGTACTTC. Its translation: CASTWTGSETQYF.

This clonotype was detected a few times. The rearrangement uses TRBV20-1 and TRBJ2-2; D might be TRBD2 (6 bases). Looked up from germline, CDR1 is DFQATT and CDR2 is SNEGSKA (reference sequence). The CDR3 length is 15 residues. Trimming removed 0 bases from V and 2 bases from J, with 10 bases in between. The CDR3 DNA follows: TGCAGTGCTAGAGATGGAGGGGCCAACACCGGGGAGCTGTTTTTT. The encoded protein is CSARDGGANTGELFF.

Comment on this clonotype: This clone may be a read error of a much larger clone one base away. The V call is TRBV10-1, the J call TRBJ1-1; 7 nucleotides agree with TRBD1. This CDR3 is 15 amino acids long. CDR1 is WNHNN, CDR2 SYGVQD, per germline (reference sequence). The CDR3 sequence: CAITLSTGMSTEAFF. The CDR3, as DNA: TGTGCCATCACCCTTTCGACAGGGATGAGCACTGAAGCTTTCTTT.